These 5 T cell receptor beta chains share one sample of origin, sequenced in a study of cytomegalovirus exposure and HLA in healthy donors. Use of 60 Vbeta and 13 Jbeta primers characterized the PCR. The method was immunoSEQ multiplex PCR; TCRdb's version includes in-frame clones alone and lacks a portion of them. The table lists about 200,000 clones, 85% of them singletons. Material: PBMCs. The receptors originated from a woman aged 50 to 65 in good health and CMV-seronegative.

V gene TRBV11-2 combines with J gene TRBJ2-3, with a tentative D call TRBD1 (6 bases). V lost 5 bases to trimming and J lost 5 bases, with 17 bases between them. Germline V gives CDR1 SGHAT, CDR2 FQNNGV. The CDR3 is 15 residues long. CDR3 DNA sequence: TGTGCCAGCAGCCCGAAGGACAGCCTGGGAGATACGCAGTATTTT. Translated: CASSPKDSLGDTQYF.

The chain employs TRBV29-1 and TRBJ2-1; 9 nucleotides line up with TRBD1. This CDR3 has 16 residues. Germline lookup yields CDR1 SQVTM and CDR2 ANQGSEA. The junction had 11 bases not matched to a gene; V was cut back by 6 bases and J by 2 bases. The CDR3 nucleotides read TGCAGCGTCCCCCGGTGGACAGGGGCCGCCTACAATGAGCAGTTCTTC. Translating gives CSVPRWTGAAYNEQFF.

The chain is built from TRBV6-1 and TRBJ1-4; 8 bases agree with TRBD1. CDR1 is MNHNS and CDR2 is SASEGT in the germline V gene. Losses at the gene ends were 1 base for V and 8 bases for J; bases not matched to a gene: 6. This CDR3 region has 15 residues. CDR3 DNA: TGTGCCAGCAGTGAAGACAGGGGGGAGGGGGAAAAACTGTTTTTT. It specifies CASSEDRGEGEKLFF.

The chain joins TRBV28 to TRBJ2-7; tentative D call: TRBD2 (6 bases). Trimming took 5 bases from V and 2 from J, leaving 13 bases between them. CDR1 is MDHEN, CDR2 SYDVKM, per germline. This CDR3 is 14 amino acids long. CDR3: CASSIQRGAYEQYF. As DNA, the CDR3 is TGTGCCAGCAGTATACAGCGCGGGGCCTACGAGCAGTACTTC.

This rearrangement joins TRBV7-8 to TRBJ1-4; D may be TRBD1 (6 bases). The CDR3 is 15 amino acids. From germline, CDR1 is SGHVS and CDR2 FQNEAQ. Trimming left V 4 bases short and J 3 bases short, with 12 bases between. The CDR3 sequence is CASSSTGWANEKLFF. DNA of the CDR3: TGTGCCAGCAGCTCCACAGGGTGGGCTAATGAAAAACTGTTTTTT.